Below, one T cell receptor beta chain is given with its context. This record comes from a study of shared clonotypes between healthy human individuals. The authors ran the assay at deep level. Every subset had its genomic DNA shared out evenly among several immunoSEQ plates. The repertoire was sequenced with immunoSEQ multiplex PCR; TCRdb's copy has only in-frame clones and lacks some. The sample includes millions of clones, approximately 95% seen only once; the top ten take 0.13%. Trimming removed 7 bases from V and 4 bases from J, with 16 bases in between. CDR1 SQVTM and CDR2 ANQGSEA come from the germline V gene. The length of the CDR3 is 13 residues.

V and J are TRBV29-1 and TRBJ1-2, with D possibly TRBD1 on 5 matching bases. The sequencing sample was made of naive CD4+ T cells sorted from blood. Specified subset: CD45RA+ positively selected. The receptor comes from a young man in good health. The CDR3 spells CSALDRPLYGYTF. DNA for the CDR3: TGCAGCGCCCTCGACAGACCCCTCTATGGCTACACCTTC.